This passage covers 10 T cell receptor beta chains from one sample sequenced in a study of Ad26.COV2.S vaccination and SARS-CoV-2 variants. Treatment denoted: some 20 received Ad26.COV2.S at low or high dose, single or two shots; about 5 received placebo; per-sample allocation not given. Sampling was done on day 63 after the first vaccine or placebo injection. This table comes from immunoSEQ multiplex PCR, and its TCRdb copy is limited to in-frame clones, with some not included. Of 350,000 to 500,000 clones detected, approximately 88% appear once; the ten largest clones hold approximately 4%. The sample here was peripheral blood, taken in a trial of Ad26.COV2.S vaccine versus placebo. These receptors were obtained from a person between 18 and 60 years old who received the Ad26.COV2.S COVID-19 vaccine or a placebo.

The chain combines TRBV9 with TRBJ1-3; D may be TRBD1 (6 bases). V was shortened by 3 bases and J by 8 bases, with 24 bases between the two germline ends. Germline lookup yields CDR1 SGDLS and CDR2 YYNGEE. CDR3 length: 17 amino acids. The CDR3 loop is CASSGGAGGTPFYTIYF. The CDR3 DNA reads TGTGCCAGCAGCGGGGGGGCCGGTGGGACACCATTTTACACCATATATTTT.

The rearrangement links TRBV5-1 to TRBJ2-5; TRBD1 aligns across 7 bases. Germline V lookup: CDR1 SGHRS, CDR2 YFSETQ. This CDR3 is built from 14 residues. V lost 2 bases to trimming and J lost 1 base; unmatched junction nucleotides: 2. CDR3 nucleotide sequence: TGCGCCAGCAGCTTAAGGGGGCTCCAAGAGACCCAGTACTTC. Its protein product is CASSLRGLQETQYF.

The table lists this clone with a few counts. This chain joins TRBV4-1 and TRBJ2-7; D remains ambiguous. Trimming pared 3 bases from V and 0 bases from J, leaving 9 bases between. This CDR3 is 14 amino acids long. Germline CDR1 reads MGHRA; CDR2 reads YSYEKL. The CDR3 nucleotides read TGCGCCAGCAGCCAGCCGACCCGCTCCTACGAGCAGTACTTC. Amino acids: CASSQPTRSYEQYF.

This chain connects TRBV3-1 (or the pseudogene TRBV3-2) to TRBJ2-7; 12 positions match TRBD1. This CDR3 region has 17 residues. V was clipped by 8 bases and J by 3 bases; unmatched bases: 14. CDR1 is LGHDT and CDR2 is YNNKEL in the germline V gene (reference sequence). The CDR3 spells CASHRDRGPNLYYEQYF. The CDR3 DNA reads TGTGCCAGCCACCGGGACAGGGGGCCCAACCTCTACTACGAGCAGTACTTC.

CDR3 coding DNA: TGTGCCAGCAGTTTAGCAGGGGGCTGGTACGAGCAGTACTTC. Residues: CASSLAGGWYEQYF. This chain uses TRBV6-2 or TRBV6-3 with TRBJ2-7; 8 positions agree with TRBD1. The CDR3 length is 14 residues. With 4 bases clipped from V and 4 bases from J, the junction kept 6 bases outside the gene matches. The V gene's germline CDR1 is MNHEY and CDR2 SVGEGT.

The rearrangement joins TRBV13 to TRBJ2-7, with TRBD2 matching over 13 bases. Trimming removed 4 bases from V and 3 bases from J; junction bases left unmatched: 6. From germline, CDR1 is PRHDT and CDR2 FYEKMQ (reference sequence). CDR3 length equals 16 residues. DNA for the CDR3: TGTGCCAGCAGCTCCTGGACTAGCGGGGGTCTCTACGAGCAGTACTTC. It is translated as CASSSWTSGGLYEQYF.

The V and J genes are TRBV15 and TRBJ1-3; D uncertain. The V gene lost 2 bases and the J gene lost 0 bases, with 8 bases spanning the gap. Per germline, CDR1 LNHNV and CDR2 YYDKDF (reference sequence). The CDR3 is made up of 15 amino acids. The CDR3 loop reads CATSRSGNSGNTIYF. The CDR3 DNA sequence: TGTGCCACCAGCAGATCGGGAAACTCTGGAAACACCATATATTTT.

This clone has more than one count but fewer than ten. The rearrangement uses TRBV7-8 and TRBJ2-1, with a possible D match to TRBD1 (6 bases). The germline V and J ends were trimmed by 2 bases and 3 bases, with 11 bases remaining between them. Germline assignment: CDR1 SGHVS and CDR2 FQNEAQ. The CDR3 length is 15 residues. Here the CDR3 reads CASSLRTVNYNEQFF. CDR3 bases: TGTGCCAGCAGCTTACGGACAGTCAACTACAATGAGCAGTTCTTC.

V usage is TRBV7-2 and J usage is TRBJ1-4; unclear D gene. CDR3 length: 14 residues. The V and J ends lost 4 bases and 0 bases respectively, with 6 bases between them. Looked up from germline, CDR1 is SGHTA and CDR2 is FQGNSA. CDR3 amino acids: CASSWQTTNEKLFF. CDR3 nucleotides: TGTGCCAGCAGCTGGCAGACAACTAATGAAAAACTGTTTTTT. The complete variable domain, with remaining parts taken from reference TRBV7-2 and TRBJ1-4, reads GAGVSQSPSNKVTEKGKDVELRCDPISGHTALYWYRQSLGQGLEFLIYFQGNSAPDKSGLPSDRFSAERTGGSVSTLTIQRTQQEDSAVYLCASSWQTTNEKLFFGSGTQLSVL.

The genes are TRBV30 and TRBJ2-5; D possibly matches TRBD1 or TRBD2 (6 bases each). V gave up 3 bases and J gave up 7 bases, with 15 bases separating them. The CDR3 runs to 13 residues. Germline V gene data show CDR1 as GTSNPN and CDR2 as SVGIG (reference sequence). The CDR3 spells CAWSPGAELTQYF. The CDR3 region has the DNA TGTGCCTGGAGCCCGGGGGCGGAATTGACCCAGTACTTC.